This TCR beta chain was sequenced during a study of CD8 T cells in Susac syndrome. Germline values: CDR1 LNHDA, CDR2 SQIVND (reference sequence). The CDR3 has 12 residues. Trimming cost V 8 bases and J 10 bases, with 15 bases left between them. An input of about 0.5 to 1 ug of RNA was subjected to reverse transcription using random hexamers. Multiplex PCR with immunoSEQ amplified the TCR beta CDR3 across 54 Vbeta and 13 Jbeta. MiXCR was run by TCRdb on the immunoSEQ multiplex PCR reads, yielding one entry per CDR3 protein. The repertoire holds tens of thousands of distinct CDR3 sequences, with around 96% as singletons.

This sequence originates from a human donor with multiple sclerosis. The chain employs TRBV19 and TRBJ1-5, with D uncertain. Sequenced sample: CD4+ T cells from PBMCs. The CDR3 nucleotides read TGTGCCAGTTACCTCAGAAACTCCCCCCAGCATTTT. It is translated as CASYLRNSPQHF.